Many counts were recorded for the clone carrying this T cell receptor (beta chain). Antigen: not known. Germline-derived CDR1 and CDR2 are SGHTA and FQGTGA. CDR3 size: 16 residues. With 1 base clipped from V and 9 bases from J, the junction kept 13 bases outside the gene matches. Individually, cDNA molecules had unique molecular identifiers attached to them. Each CDR3 protein is one row after TCRdb ran MiXCR on the 5' RACE reads. The sample carries about 110,000 distinct CDR3 sequences, roughly 12% recorded once. This sample was taken from a study of early T cells in non-severe SARS-CoV-2 infection. For the study at large: Chains stayed unpaired after sequencing of bulk RNA from unsorted whole blood. Points from the study as a whole: There was a bias toward anti-spike CD8 responses in VDJdb matching, which missed private and CD4 specificities.

The TCR originated in an adult who was a healthcare worker with PCR-confirmed SARS-CoV-2 infection or an uninfected control (not recorded which). Sequencing input: whole blood. This chain uses TRBV7-3 with TRBJ2-7; 9 bases agree with TRBD1. The CDR3 DNA follows: TGTGCCAGCAGCTTAAACCCCGGGACAGGGCCCCTGGGGCAGTACTTC. Encoded protein: CASSLNPGTGPLGQYF.